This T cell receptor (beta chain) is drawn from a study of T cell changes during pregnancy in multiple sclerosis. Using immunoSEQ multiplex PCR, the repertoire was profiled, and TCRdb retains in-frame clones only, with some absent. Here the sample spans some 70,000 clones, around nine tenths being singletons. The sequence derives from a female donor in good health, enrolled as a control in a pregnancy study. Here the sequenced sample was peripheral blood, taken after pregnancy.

DNA for the CDR3: TGTGCCAGCCTCAGCGACGGCAATCAGCCCCAGCATTTT. It is translated as CASLSDGNQPQHF. This chain links TRBV21-1 with TRBJ1-5. TRBV21-1 is a pseudogene locus. The CDR3 has 13 amino acids.